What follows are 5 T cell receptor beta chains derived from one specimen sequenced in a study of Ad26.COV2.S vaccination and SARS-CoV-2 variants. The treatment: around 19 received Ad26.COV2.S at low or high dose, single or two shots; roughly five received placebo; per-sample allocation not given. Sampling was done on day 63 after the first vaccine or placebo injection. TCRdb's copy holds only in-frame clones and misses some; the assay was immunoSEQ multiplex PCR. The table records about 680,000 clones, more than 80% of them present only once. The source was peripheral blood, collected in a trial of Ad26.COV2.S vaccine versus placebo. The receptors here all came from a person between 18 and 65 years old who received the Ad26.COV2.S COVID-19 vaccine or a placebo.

DNA for the CDR3: TGTGCCAGCAGCTTAGATCAGGCAGGGCGCTATGGCTACACCTTC. The encoded protein is CASSLDQAGRYGYTF. The chain couples TRBV11-2 to TRBJ1-2; possibly TRBD1 for D (5 bases). The V end lost 0 bases, the J end lost 4 bases, and 12 bases lay between the germline ends. In germline, CDR1 is SGHAT, CDR2 FQNNGV. The CDR3 consists of 15 residues.

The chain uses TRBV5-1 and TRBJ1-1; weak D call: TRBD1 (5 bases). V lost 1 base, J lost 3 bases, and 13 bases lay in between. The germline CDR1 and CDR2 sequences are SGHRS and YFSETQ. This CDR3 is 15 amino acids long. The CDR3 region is CASSLYLGVDTEAFF. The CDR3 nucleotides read TGCGCCAGCAGCTTGTATCTGGGGGTGGACACTGAAGCTTTCTTT.

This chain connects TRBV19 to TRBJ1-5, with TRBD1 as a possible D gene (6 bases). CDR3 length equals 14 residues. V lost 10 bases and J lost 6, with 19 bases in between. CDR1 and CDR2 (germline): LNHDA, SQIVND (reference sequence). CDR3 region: CATSQGWGAQPQHF. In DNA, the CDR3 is TGTGCCACCTCTCAGGGGTGGGGGGCTCAGCCCCAGCATTTT.

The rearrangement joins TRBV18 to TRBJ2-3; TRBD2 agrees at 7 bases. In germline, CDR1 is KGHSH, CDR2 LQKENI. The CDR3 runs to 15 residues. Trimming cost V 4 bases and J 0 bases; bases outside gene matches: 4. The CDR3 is CASSLLAASTDTQYF. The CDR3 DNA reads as TGTGCCAGCTCACTTCTAGCGGCTAGCACAGATACGCAGTATTTT.

CDR3 in DNA: TGTGCCTGGACTGGGTACAGGGGGAATGAAAAACTGTTTTTT. Its protein is CAWTGYRGNEKLFF. V is TRBV30 and J is TRBJ1-4, with 8 bases matching TRBD1. Per the germline V gene, CDR1 is GTSNPN and CDR2 is SVGIG (reference sequence). This CDR3 contains 14 residues. V shed 4 bases, J shed 5 bases, and the junction held 6 bases outside the gene matches.